The T cell receptor beta chain described here comes from a study of a mutant IDH1 vaccine in newly diagnosed glioma. Study details: Patients' prior therapy spanned radiotherapy, temozolomide, or both; most underwent both.

Described time point: baseline, week 1 (first vaccination visit). As to treatment: pre-vaccination baseline after standard-of-care therapy. This CDR3 is 15 amino acids long. Germline V lookup: CDR1 SEHNR, CDR2 FQNEAQ (reference sequence). With V trimmed by 1 base and J by 4 bases, 5 bases remained unmatched. TCRdb's copy holds only in-frame clones and misses some; the assay was immunoSEQ multiplex PCR. The sample has 20,000 to 25,000 clones, 70% to 90% seen once. This chain links TRBV7-9 with TRBJ2-5, with 8 nucleotides matching TRBD2. The clonotype originates from a man between 35 and 55 years old with glioma. The sample consisted of PBMCs, taken from a glioma patient treated with radiotherapy, temozolomide or both. Written as DNA, the CDR3 is TGTGCCAGCAGCTTAGAGCGGGGGCTGCGAGAGACCCAGTACTTC. Protein: CASSLERGLRETQYF.